This TCR beta chain was obtained from a study of glioma-infiltrating T cells after dendritic cell vaccination. Whole-study findings and limits: The cohort had few patients with full blood and tumor sets.

No glioblastoma patient carried an isocitrate dehydrogenase mutation. Germline V CDR1 and CDR2: SGHVS, FNYEAQ. The trim removed 1 base at V and 6 bases at J, leaving 4 bases unmatched. This CDR3 has 14 residues. The PCR used 60 V beta and 13 J beta primers. Libraries were prepared by immunoSEQ multiplex PCR; TCRdb keeps only in-frame clonotypes and omits some of them. Found here are 30,000 to 40,000 clones, 70% to 85% of them singletons; the top ten hold about 8%. To note about this clone: The antigen is not known.

The V call is TRBV7-6, the J call TRBJ2-3; 7 nucleotides line up with TRBD2. Sequencing was performed on blood, taken before dendritic cell vaccination. The TCR comes from a human donor with glioblastoma. This CDR3 reads CASSLGGGGDTQYF. The CDR3 nucleotides read TGTGCCAGCAGCTTAGGGGGGGGAGGGGATACGCAGTATTTT.